This T cell receptor beta chain was documented in a study of CD8 T cells in Susac syndrome. The CDR3 has 13 amino acids. CDR1 is SGHVS, CDR2 FQNEAQ, per germline. Trimming cost V 4 bases and J 1 base, with 7 bases left between them. Random hexamers were used to reverse transcribe 0.5 to 1 ug of RNA. TCRdb ran MiXCR on the immunoSEQ multiplex PCR reads and lists one entry per CDR3 protein. The sample includes fewer than 80,000 distinct CDR3 sequences, approximately 95% of them seen just once. Sequencing of TCR beta was performed on blood CD8+ and CD4+ T cells. The patients with Susac syndrome were individuals who fulfilled the recently defined diagnostic criteria for disease that was either definite or probable. TEMRA cells were FACS-enriched, while CD8+ and CD4+ T cells were negatively isolated.

The receptor was isolated from a human donor with Susac syndrome. The sample comprised CD8+ T cells from PBMCs. The chain recombines TRBV7-8 with TRBJ2-5, with D uncertain. Here the CDR3 DNA reads TGTGCCAGCAGCTCCCCACCCCAAGAGACCCAGTACTTC. It translates to CASSSPPQETQYF.